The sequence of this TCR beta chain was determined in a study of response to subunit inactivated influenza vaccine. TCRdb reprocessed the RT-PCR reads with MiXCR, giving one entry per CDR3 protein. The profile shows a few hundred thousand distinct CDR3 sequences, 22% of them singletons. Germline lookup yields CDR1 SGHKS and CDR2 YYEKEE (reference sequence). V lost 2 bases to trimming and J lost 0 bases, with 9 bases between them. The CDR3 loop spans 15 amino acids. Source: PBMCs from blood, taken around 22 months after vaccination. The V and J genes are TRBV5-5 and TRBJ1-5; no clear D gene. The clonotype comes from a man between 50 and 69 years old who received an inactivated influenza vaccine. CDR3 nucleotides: TGTGCCAGCAGCTTTAATCGGGATAGCAATCAGCCCCAGCATTTT. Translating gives CASSFNRDSNQPQHF.